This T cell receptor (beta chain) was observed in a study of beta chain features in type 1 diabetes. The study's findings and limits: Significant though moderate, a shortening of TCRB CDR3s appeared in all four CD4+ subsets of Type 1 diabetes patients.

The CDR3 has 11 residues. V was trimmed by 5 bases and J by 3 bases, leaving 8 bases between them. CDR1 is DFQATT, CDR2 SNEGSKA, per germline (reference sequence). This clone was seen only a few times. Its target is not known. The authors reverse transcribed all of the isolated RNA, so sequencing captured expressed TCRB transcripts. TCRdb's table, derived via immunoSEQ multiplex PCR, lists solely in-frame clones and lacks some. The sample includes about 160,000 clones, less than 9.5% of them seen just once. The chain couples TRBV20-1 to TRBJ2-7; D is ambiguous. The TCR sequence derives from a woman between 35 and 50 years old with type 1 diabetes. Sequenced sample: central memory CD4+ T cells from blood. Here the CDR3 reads CSASPLYEQYF. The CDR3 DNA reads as TGCAGTGCTTCCCCACTCTACGAGCAGTACTTC.